This paragraph covers one T cell receptor beta chain sequence. CD8+ and CD4+ T cells circulating in blood were sequenced for TCR beta. Negative magnetic isolation gave CD8+ and CD4+ cells; FACS enriched CD8+ TEMRA. This entry comes from a study of CD8 T cells in Susac syndrome. Study as a whole: Intravenous immunoglobulin alone or corticosteroids were being given to patients with Susac syndrome at blood draw, unless they were therapy-naive.

This CDR3 region has 14 residues. Germline V gene lookup returns CDR1 SGHTA and CDR2 FQGNSA. The V and J ends lost 5 bases and 6 bases respectively, with 17 bases between them. Reverse transcription of roughly 0.5 to 1 ug RNA was carried out with random hexamers. With immunoSEQ multiplex PCR, TCR beta CDR3 was amplified across 54 Vbeta and 13 Jbeta. TCRdb passed the immunoSEQ multiplex PCR reads through MiXCR, listing each CDR3 protein once. The sample lists 150,000 to 200,000 distinct CDR3 sequences, roughly 95% occurring once. Sequenced: CD4+ T cells from PBMCs. This chain uses TRBV7-2 with TRBJ2-7, with D maybe TRBD1 (5 bases). The TCR was taken from a human donor with Susac syndrome. The CDR3 spells CASSPDRRTGEQYF. The CDR3 DNA follows: TGTGCCAGCAGCCCCGACAGACGAACAGGCGAGCAGTACTTC.